This paragraph covers one T cell receptor (beta chain) sequence. Its antigen is undetermined. Approximately 9.4 milliliters was the volume of peripheral blood drawn from each donor. It was with a sample-barcoded 5' primer and a J-beta primer mix that a second PCR of roughly 7 to 11 cycles was run. TCRdb fed the 5' RACE reads into MiXCR, producing one record per CDR3 protein. The data contain about 640,000 distinct CDR3 sequences, around three fifths of them singletons. The CDR3 runs 12 residues. V was shortened by 4 bases and J by 4 bases, with 10 bases between the two germline ends. From germline, CDR1 is SQVTM and CDR2 ANQGSEA. This record comes from a study of blood T cells in healthy people across ages. Study-wide results and caveats: Age brought a roughly linear fall in TCR beta diversity measured per million T cells. Percentage of naive T cells showed a strong correlation with TCR beta diversity.

The sample comprised blood. This clonotype originated in a man aged 60-69 years in good health. The chain joins TRBV29-1 to TRBJ2-5; D not certain. CDR3 amino acids: CSVARPPETQYF. In DNA, the CDR3 is TGCAGCGTTGCAAGACCCCCAGAGACCCAGTACTTC. Filled out from reference TRBV29-1 and TRBJ2-5, the complete variable domain reads SAVISQKPSRDICQRGTSLTIQCQVDSQVTMMFWYRQQPGQSLTLIATANQGSEATYESGFVIDKFPISRPNLTFSTLTVSNMSPEDSSIYLCSVARPPETQYFGPGTRLLVL.